These T cell receptor beta chains were read from a single sample in a study of molecular identifiers for immune sequencing clone quantification. A single record per CDR3 protein comes from TCRdb applying MiXCR to the PCR reads. The sample contains 53,000 or so distinct CDR3 sequences, about a third of which appear only once. The sequencing sample was made of naive CD8+ T cells from blood, with Jurkat cell RNA spiked in. These receptors all stem from a human donor in good health. Some libraries in this study had Jurkat cell RNA spiked in. The conserved cysteine and the conserved F or W are not part of the CDR3 here. Each record gives: V gene, J gene, clone size, D gene, CDR3 protein. D genes are given only for firm matches. Clone size, where shown, is once, few, many, or a class for clones that have expanded.

V: TRBV7-9
J: TRBJ2-7
size: NA
D: NA
CDR3: ASSFTPGAYEQY

V: TRBV5-6
J: TRBJ1-5
size: many
D: NA
CDR3: ASSFRNQPQH

V: TRBV7-6
J: TRBJ2-7
size: NA
D: NA
CDR3: ASSLVGAESYEQY

V: TRBV13
J: TRBJ2-2
size: few
D: NA
CDR3: ASSLAGMGTGELF

V: TRBV28
J: TRBJ2-7
size: once
D: NA
CDR3: ASSPLDDYEQY

V: TRBV4-2
J: TRBJ2-3
size: many
D: NA
CDR3: ASSQDLAGRSTDTQY

V: TRBV6-5
J: TRBJ2-1
size: NA
D: NA
CDR3: ASSYGTLFDEQS

V: TRBV28
J: TRBJ1-1
size: NA
D: NA
CDR3: ASSLQGWTEAF

V: TRBV18
J: TRBJ2-5
size: many
D: NA
CDR3: ASSPDQETQY

V: TRBV5-6
J: TRBJ2-7
size: many
D: NA
CDR3: ASSLVVSGYEQY

V: TRBV7-2
J: TRBJ2-5
size: NA
D: NA
CDR3: ASSYTETQY

V: TRBV11-2
J: TRBJ2-1
size: few
D: TRBD2
CDR3: ASSLGLASYNEQF

V: TRBV4-2
J: TRBJ2-3
size: NA
D: NA
CDR3: ASSQRRSTATQY

V: TRBV27
J: TRBJ2-2
size: NA
D: NA
CDR3: ASRGFRELV

V: TRBV28
J: TRBJ2-3
size: many
D: TRBD2
CDR3: ASSLWTSDEGTDTQY

V: TRBV4-1
J: TRBJ2-5
size: few
D: TRBD2
CDR3: ASSQKAGEWETQY

V: TRBV20-1
J: TRBJ2-4
size: many
D: NA
CDR3: SAKAGVNIQY

V: TRBV29-1
J: TRBJ2-2
size: many
D: NA
CDR3: SVDLRDTGELF

V: TRBV18
J: TRBJ1-2
size: NA
D: NA
CDR3: ASSLTSNYGYT

V: TRBV6-6
J: TRBJ1-2
size: NA
D: NA
CDR3: ASRNYGYT

V: TRBV7-8
J: TRBJ1-2
size: few
D: TRBD1
CDR3: ASSSPTGVDYGYT

V: TRBV7-9
J: TRBJ1-4
size: many
D: NA
CDR3: ASSYRTATNEKLF

V: TRBV15
J: TRBJ2-1
size: NA
D: NA
CDR3: ATSREGSGLGNEQF

V: TRBV29-1
J: TRBJ2-7
size: NA
D: NA
CDR3: SVEEAQGGTYVQY

V: TRBV10-3
J: TRBJ2-5
size: many
D: NA
CDR3: AISDFEETQY

V: TRBV7-9
J: TRBJ2-5
size: NA
D: NA
CDR3: ASRAGTTQETQY

V: TRBV9
J: TRBJ1-3
size: many
D: TRBD1
CDR3: ASSPGQGLSNTIY

V: TRBV7-9
J: TRBJ1-5
size: many
D: NA
CDR3: ASSRVGGKNQPQH

V: TRBV6-2/TRBV6-3
J: TRBJ1-5
size: NA
D: TRBD1
CDR3: ASRDRGLGDGNQPQH

V: TRBV4-3
J: TRBJ2-7
size: NA
D: TRBD1
CDR3: ASSPRDSSYEQY

V: TRBV12-3/TRBV12-4
J: TRBJ2-1
size: NA
D: NA
CDR3: ASSLGGYYNEQF

V: TRBV6-5
J: TRBJ2-5
size: NA
D: NA
CDR3: ATAGSYLSGTEQEPQY

V: TRBV28
J: TRBJ2-3
size: NA
D: NA
CDR3: ASTPPAGISDTQY

V: TRBV6-2/TRBV6-3
J: TRBJ1-5
size: NA
D: NA
CDR3: ASRPTVPINQPQH

V: TRBV19
J: TRBJ2-2
size: few
D: NA
CDR3: ATPSGPGELF

V: TRBV5-4
J: TRBJ2-7
size: NA
D: NA
CDR3: ASSPGTNYEQY

V: TRBV4-3
J: TRBJ2-1
size: once
D: NA
CDR3: ASSQDWSTQWTYNEQF

V: TRBV28
J: TRBJ2-3
size: NA
D: NA
CDR3: ASSSGGADTQY

V: TRBV5-6
J: TRBJ1-1
size: NA
D: NA
CDR3: ASSWGTFEDY

V: TRBV5-3
J: TRBJ2-3
size: NA
D: NA
CDR3: ASSKATSITQY

V: TRBV6-2/TRBV6-3
J: TRBJ2-7
size: many
D: NA
CDR3: ASSWDYEQY

V: TRBV5-1
J: TRBJ1-3
size: many
D: NA
CDR3: ASRSGNTIY

V: TRBV29-1
J: TRBJ2-2
size: many
D: NA
CDR3: SVEDFDTGELF

V: TRBV4-1
J: TRBJ2-5
size: few
D: TRBD1
CDR3: ASSQQGAQETQY

V: TRBV20-1
J: TRBJ2-1
size: many
D: NA
CDR3: SARDTGAEQF

V: TRBV29-1
J: TRBJ1-1
size: many
D: NA
CDR3: SARAPIEAF

V: TRBV9
J: TRBJ2-7
size: NA
D: TRBD1
CDR3: ASSVGETGSHEQY

V: TRBV12-3/TRBV12-4
J: TRBJ2-2
size: NA
D: NA
CDR3: ASSPWHGELF

V: TRBV6-2/TRBV6-3
J: TRBJ1-1
size: many
D: NA
CDR3: ASSLSTEAF

V: TRBV28
J: TRBJ2-3
size: NA
D: NA
CDR3: ASSLVTEYTDTQY

V: TRBV7-9
J: TRBJ2-5
size: NA
D: TRBD1
CDR3: ASSGTGTGKKEPQY

V: TRBV29-1
J: TRBJ2-5
size: many
D: NA
CDR3: SVEGPISFETQY

V: TRBV27
J: TRBJ2-2
size: few
D: TRBD2
CDR3: ASSTGGGELF